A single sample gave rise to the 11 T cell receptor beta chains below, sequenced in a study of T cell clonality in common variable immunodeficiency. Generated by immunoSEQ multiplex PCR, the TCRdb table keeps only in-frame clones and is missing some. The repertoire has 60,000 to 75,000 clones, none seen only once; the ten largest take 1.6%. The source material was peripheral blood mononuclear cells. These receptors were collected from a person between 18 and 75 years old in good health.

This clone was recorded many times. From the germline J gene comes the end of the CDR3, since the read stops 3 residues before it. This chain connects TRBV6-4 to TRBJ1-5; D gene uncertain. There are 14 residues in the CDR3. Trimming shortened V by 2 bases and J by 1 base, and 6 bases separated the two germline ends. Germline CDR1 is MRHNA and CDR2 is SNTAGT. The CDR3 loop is CASSDKGSNQPQHF. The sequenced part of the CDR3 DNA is TGTGCCAGCAGTGACAAGGGCAGCAATCAGCCC.

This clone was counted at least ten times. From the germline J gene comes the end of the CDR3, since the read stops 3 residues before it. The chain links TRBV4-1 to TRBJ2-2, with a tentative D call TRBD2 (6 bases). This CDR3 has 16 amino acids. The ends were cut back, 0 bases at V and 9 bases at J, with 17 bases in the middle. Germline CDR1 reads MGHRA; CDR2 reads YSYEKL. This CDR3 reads CASSQETASAGRELFF. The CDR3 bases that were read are TGCGCCAGCAGCCAAGAAACGGCTAGCGCGGGCCGGGAG.

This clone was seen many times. The part of the CDR3 DNA that was read is TGCAGTGCGCAGCGACCGAGAGGTTACAATGAG. Residues: CSAQRPRGYNE. The entire CDR3 protein is CSAQRPRGYNEQFF. V gene TRBV20-1 combines with J gene TRBJ2-1; D call uncertain. Read sequence stops 3 residues before the CDR3 end, and the germline J gene provides the missing end. V lost 6 bases and J 4 bases, leaving 16 bases between the germline ends. From germline, CDR1 is DFQATT and CDR2 SNEGSKA (reference sequence). The CDR3 is made up of 14 amino acids.

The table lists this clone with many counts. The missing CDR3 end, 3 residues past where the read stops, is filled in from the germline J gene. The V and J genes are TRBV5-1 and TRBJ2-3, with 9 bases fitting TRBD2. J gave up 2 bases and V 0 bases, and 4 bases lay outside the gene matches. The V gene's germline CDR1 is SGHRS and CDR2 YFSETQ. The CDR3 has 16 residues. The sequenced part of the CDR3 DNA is TGCGCCAGCAGCTTGGACGCGGGAGGGTACACAGATACG. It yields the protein CASSLDAGGYTDT. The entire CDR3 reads CASSLDAGGYTDTQYF.

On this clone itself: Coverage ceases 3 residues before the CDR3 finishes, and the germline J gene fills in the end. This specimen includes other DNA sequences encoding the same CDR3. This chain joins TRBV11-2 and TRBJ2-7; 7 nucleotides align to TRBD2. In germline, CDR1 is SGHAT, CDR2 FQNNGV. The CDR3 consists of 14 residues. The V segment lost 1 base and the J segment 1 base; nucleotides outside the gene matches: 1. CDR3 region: CASSLGSGSYEQYF. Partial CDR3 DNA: TGTGCCAGCAGCTTAGGTAGCGGGTCCTACGAG.

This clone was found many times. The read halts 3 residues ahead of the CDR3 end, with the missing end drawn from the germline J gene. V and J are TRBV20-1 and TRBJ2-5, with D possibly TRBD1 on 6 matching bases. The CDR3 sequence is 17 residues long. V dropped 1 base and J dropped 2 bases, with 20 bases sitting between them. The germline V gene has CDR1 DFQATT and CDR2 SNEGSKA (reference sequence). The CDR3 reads CSARGPQQGTVQETQYF. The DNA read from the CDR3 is TGCAGTGCTAGAGGGCCCCAACAGGGTACTGTGCAAGAGACC.

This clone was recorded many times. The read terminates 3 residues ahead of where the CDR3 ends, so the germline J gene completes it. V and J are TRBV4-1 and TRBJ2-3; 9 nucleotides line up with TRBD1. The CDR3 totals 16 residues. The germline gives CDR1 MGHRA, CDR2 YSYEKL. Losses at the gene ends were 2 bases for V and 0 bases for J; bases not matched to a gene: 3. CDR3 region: CASSQTGGQSTDTQYF. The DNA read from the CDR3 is TGCGCCAGCAGCCAAACAGGGGGCCAAAGCACAGATACG.

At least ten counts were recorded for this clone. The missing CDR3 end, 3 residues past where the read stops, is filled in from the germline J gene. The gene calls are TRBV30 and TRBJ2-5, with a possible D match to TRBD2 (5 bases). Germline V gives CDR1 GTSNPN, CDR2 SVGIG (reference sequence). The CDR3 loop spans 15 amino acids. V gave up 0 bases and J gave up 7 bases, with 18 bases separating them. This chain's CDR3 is CAWSVLVTRGATQYF. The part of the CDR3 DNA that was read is TGTGCCTGGAGTGTACTGGTCACTAGAGGTGCGACC.

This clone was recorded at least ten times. The CDR3 DNA, read in part, is TGTGCCAGCTCACCGACGCGGACAGGGGGCTGGGAGACC. Translation: CASSPTRTGGWET. The whole CDR3 protein is CASSPTRTGGWETQYF. This chain links TRBV18 with TRBJ2-5; 11 bases match TRBD1. The missing CDR3 end, 3 residues past where the read stops, is filled in from the germline J gene. The junction had 8 bases not matched to a gene; V was cut back by 3 bases and J by 5 bases. The CDR3 is made up of 16 amino acids. Per the germline V gene, CDR1 is KGHSH and CDR2 is LQKENI.

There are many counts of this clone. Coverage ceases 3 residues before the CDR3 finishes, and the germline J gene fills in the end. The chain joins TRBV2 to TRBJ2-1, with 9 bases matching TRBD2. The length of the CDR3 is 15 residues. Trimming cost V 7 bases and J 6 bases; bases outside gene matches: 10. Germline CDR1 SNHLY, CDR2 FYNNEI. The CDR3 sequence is CASTLAGERFNEQFF. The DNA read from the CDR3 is TGTGCCAGCACCTTAGCGGGAGAGCGATTCAATGAG.

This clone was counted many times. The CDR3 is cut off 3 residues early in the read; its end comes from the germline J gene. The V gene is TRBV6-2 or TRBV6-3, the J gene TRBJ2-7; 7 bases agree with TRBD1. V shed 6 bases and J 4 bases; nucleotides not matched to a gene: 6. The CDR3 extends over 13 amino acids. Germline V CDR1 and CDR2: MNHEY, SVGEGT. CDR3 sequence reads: CASRPWTGYEQYF. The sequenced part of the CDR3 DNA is TGTGCCAGCAGACCTTGGACAGGATACGAG.